Sequencing of this T cell receptor (beta chain) was carried out in a study of T cell responses to AZD1222 COVID-19 vaccine. TCRdb's table, derived via immunoSEQ multiplex PCR, lists solely in-frame clones and lacks some. The data show just over 150,000 clones, about nine tenths seen once. V was clipped by 8 bases and J by 2 bases; unmatched bases: 3. The CDR3 runs to 16 residues. Germline CDR1 is SGHTA and CDR2 is FQGNSA. Sequencing used peripheral blood, obtained after recovery from COVID-19. This receptor was identified in an adult who had recovered from COVID-19. The chain uses TRBV7-2 and TRBJ2-1; 16 positions match TRBD2. The CDR3 region is CASGTSGGDPYNEQFF. The CDR3 bases are TGTGCCAGCGGGACTAGCGGGGGGGACCCCTACAATGAGCAGTTCTTC.